These 15 T cell receptor beta chains were sequenced from one sample in a study of blood T cell repertoires in COVID-19. The repertoire was sequenced with immunoSEQ multiplex PCR; TCRdb's copy has only in-frame clones and lacks some. The data hold 300,000 or so clones, with roughly 82% observed a single time. The sample consisted of peripheral blood. These receptors all stem from a woman between 45 and 60 years old with acute or convalescent COVID-19.

The V gene is TRBV9, the J gene TRBJ2-1; D perhaps matches TRBD1 (5 bases). The CDR3 length is 15 residues. The V end was cut by 0 bases, the J end by 10 bases, with 17 bases between. CDR1 and CDR2 from the germline V gene are SGDLS and YYNGEE. CDR3 in DNA: TGTGCCAGCAGCGTAGGATGGGGCCTAGTATGGGAGCAGTTCTTC. Its protein product is CASSVGWGLVWEQFF.

The chain carries TRBV7-3 and TRBJ2-3, with 7 nucleotides matching TRBD2. This CDR3 has 15 residues. The germline CDR1 and CDR2 sequences are SGHTA and FQGTGA. Trimming took 1 base from V and 5 from J; bases not matched to a gene: 6. CDR3 in amino acids: CASSLNAGVGDTQYF. CDR3 bases: TGTGCCAGCAGCTTAAATGCGGGAGTAGGAGATACGCAGTATTTT.

The chain combines TRBV9 with TRBJ2-7; 7 positions match TRBD2. With V trimmed by 2 bases and J by 2 bases, 7 bases remained unmatched. This CDR3 comprises 15 residues. Germline values: CDR1 SGDLS, CDR2 YYNGEE. CDR3 DNA: TGTGCCAGCAGCGTGGGCCCGGGGACTACCTACGAGCAGTACTTC. It codes for CASSVGPGTTYEQYF.

The J gene is TRBJ2-2, the V gene TRBV7-8; TRBD2 matches 7 bases. Trimming took 5 bases from V and 0 from J; bases not matched to a gene: 6. Germline-derived CDR1 and CDR2 are SGHVS and FQNEAQ. The CDR3 loop spans 16 amino acids. The CDR3 reads CASSHRGLPNTGELFF. CDR3 coding DNA: TGTGCCAGCAGCCATAGGGGACTACCGAACACCGGGGAGCTGTTTTTT.

DNA of the CDR3: TGTGCCAGCAGCTTTTTGGGGACAGGGTACGAGCAGTACTTC. Amino acid sequence: CASSFLGTGYEQYF. The rearrangement uses TRBV11-2 and TRBJ2-7; 9 nucleotides agree with TRBD1. The CDR3 has 14 amino acids. V shed 3 bases and J 4 bases; nucleotides not matched to a gene: 4. Germline CDR1 reads SGHAT; CDR2 reads FQNNGV.

The rearrangement uses TRBV30 and TRBJ2-3; 7 bases fit TRBD1. The germline CDR1 and CDR2 sequences are GTSNPN and SVGIG (reference sequence). J was trimmed by 6 bases and V by 1 base; bases with no gene match: 4. The CDR3 extends over 13 amino acids. CDR3 DNA sequence: TGTGCCTGGAGTGAGATACAGGGGGATACGCAGTATTTT. This codes for CAWSEIQGDTQYF.

V is TRBV7-9 and J is TRBJ1-3; D gene unclear. The CDR3 has 14 amino acids. The germline CDR1 and CDR2 sequences are SEHNR and FQNEAQ (reference sequence). Trimming pared 2 bases from V and 4 bases from J, leaving 9 bases between. This CDR3 is CASSLLSPGNTIYF. CDR3 coding DNA: TGTGCCAGCAGCTTACTGAGTCCAGGAAACACCATATATTTT.

This chain connects TRBV29-1 to TRBJ2-7; 10 bases are shared with TRBD1. The V segment lost 3 bases and the J segment 5 bases; nucleotides outside the gene matches: 7. The germline CDR1 and CDR2 sequences are SQVTM and ANQGSEA. CDR3 length: 14 amino acids. For the CDR3, the DNA is TGCAGCGTTGACTGGACAGGGGGAGGACACGAGCAGTACTTC. This gives the protein CSVDWTGGGHEQYF.

The chain carries TRBV4-2 and TRBJ2-1; possible D gene TRBD1, 6 bases. Trimming pared 0 bases from V and 7 bases from J, leaving 7 bases between. The CDR3 is 13 amino acids. Germline V lookup: CDR1 LGHNA, CDR2 YNFKEQ. CDR3 in DNA: TGTGCCAGCAGCCAAGAAACAGGGAATGAGCAGTTCTTC. Protein product: CASSQETGNEQFF.

The chain has TRBV2 and TRBJ2-1; TRBD2 agrees at 7 bases. The CDR3 length is 14 residues. V shed 11 bases, J shed 6 bases, and the junction held 13 bases outside the gene matches. Germline loops: CDR1 SNHLY, CDR2 FYNNEI. The CDR3 DNA follows: TGTGCCTCAACCCTGGCGGGAGAGTCCAATGAGCAGTTCTTC. Protein product: CASTLAGESNEQFF.

The V and J genes are TRBV12-5 and TRBJ2-2; a weak D match, TRBD1 (6 bases). The germline V and J ends were trimmed by 6 bases and 4 bases, with 12 bases remaining between them. The length of the CDR3 is 14 residues. In germline, CDR1 is LGHNT, CDR2 FRNRAP. The CDR3 here is CASGSGTPTGELFF. The CDR3 DNA reads as TGTGCTAGTGGCTCCGGGACACCCACCGGGGAGCTGTTTTTT.

The chain couples TRBV7-8 to TRBJ1-1; 8 nucleotides line up with TRBD1. Germline V CDR1 and CDR2: SGHVS, FQNEAQ. The CDR3 totals 16 residues. V trimming: 4 bases; J trimming: 4 bases; junction bases outside the gene matches: 11. The CDR3, as DNA: TGTGCCAGCAGCTACGACAGGGGTCGAGGTGGCACTGAAGCTTTCTTT. Translated: CASSYDRGRGGTEAFF.

This chain uses TRBV6-1 with TRBJ2-1; D is unclear. Trimming shortened V by 1 base and J by 8 bases, and 12 bases separated the two germline ends. This CDR3 has 14 residues. Germline loops: CDR1 MNHNS, CDR2 SASEGT. DNA of the CDR3: TGTGCCAGCAGTGAAGTGCCACATACCTATGAGCAGTTCTTC. It is translated as CASSEVPHTYEQFF.

This clone is a singleton in its sample. The genes are TRBV5-1 and TRBJ1-2, with D possibly TRBD1 on 6 matching bases. The V gene's germline CDR1 is SGHRS and CDR2 YFSETQ. Deletions cut 2 bases from V and 0 bases from J, with 11 bases between. The CDR3 is 15 amino acids. The CDR3 sequence is CASSLGQGSNYGYTF. In nucleotides, the CDR3 is TGCGCCAGCAGCTTAGGTCAGGGGTCTAACTATGGCTACACCTTC.

This chain connects TRBV18 to TRBJ1-1, with D possibly being TRBD1 (5 bases). From germline, CDR1 is KGHSH and CDR2 LQKENI. The CDR3 length is 11 residues. Deletions cut 2 bases from V and 11 bases from J, with 9 bases between. CDR3 bases: TGTGCCAGCTCACCATGGAAGGGGGCTTTCTTT. Its protein is CASSPWKGAFF.